This T cell receptor (beta chain) derives from a study of shared clonotypes between healthy human individuals. Findings and caveats of the study: A reduction in generation probabilities was seen for non-shared clonotypes relative to those shared by all four donors.

A remark on this clone: What it recognizes is unknown.

Trimming cost V 5 bases and J 10 bases; bases outside gene matches: 7. The germline gives CDR1 LNHNV, CDR2 YYDKDF (reference sequence). The CDR3 is 13 residues long. Method: immunoSEQ multiplex PCR; TCRdb's copy keeps in-frame clones and lacks some. The table records around 700,000 clones, around 78% of them present only once. The sample consisted of memory CD4+ T cells sorted from blood. Subset indicated: CD45RA-negative fraction. The chain couples TRBV15 to TRBJ2-1; 8 bases agree with TRBD2. This TCR was recovered from a woman in her 30s in good health. CDR3 DNA sequence: TGTGCCACCAGCCCTAGGACTAGCAGAGAGCAGTTCTTC. This gives the protein CATSPRTSREQFF.